The text below deals with one T cell receptor beta chain. Antigen specificity is unknown. Per germline, CDR1 SGHNT and CDR2 YYREEE (reference sequence). This CDR3 is 17 amino acids long. V was pared by 1 base and J by 3 bases, with 6 bases of the junction left unmatched. The sample originates from a study of beta chain features in type 1 diabetes. General study points: The question left open here concerned HLA type influencing TCRB rearrangement. Comparison showed that naive, central memory and Treg TCRB repertoires appeared more similar among patients than among healthy donors.

Isolated RNA was reverse transcribed in full, so expressed TCRB transcripts were sequenced. Samples of naive, central memory and regulatory T cells yielded a mean of around 3.4 million reads. The table came from immunoSEQ multiplex PCR; TCRdb's copy has only in-frame clones and leaves some out. The sample shows fewer than 400,000 clones, 8% of them seen only once. Markers CD45RO/CCR7/CD25/CD127/CD95/CD27 served to sort CD4+ naive, central memory, regulatory and stem cell-like memory cells. V gene TRBV5-4 combines with J gene TRBJ2-3; 12 nucleotides match TRBD2. Sequenced input: central memory CD4+ T cells from blood. The TCR originated in a woman between 18 and 29 years old in good health. CDR3 region: CASSLLLAGGATDTQYF. The CDR3 coding sequence is TGTGCCAGCAGCTTGTTACTAGCGGGAGGAGCAACAGATACGCAGTATTTT.